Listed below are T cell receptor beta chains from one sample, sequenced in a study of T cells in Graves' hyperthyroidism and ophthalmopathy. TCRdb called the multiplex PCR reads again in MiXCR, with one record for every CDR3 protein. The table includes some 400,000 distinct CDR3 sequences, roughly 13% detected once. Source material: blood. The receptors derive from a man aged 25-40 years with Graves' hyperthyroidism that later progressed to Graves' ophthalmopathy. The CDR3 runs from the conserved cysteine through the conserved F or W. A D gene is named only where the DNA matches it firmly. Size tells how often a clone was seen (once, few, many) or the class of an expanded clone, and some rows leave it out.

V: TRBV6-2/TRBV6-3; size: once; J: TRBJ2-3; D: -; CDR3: CASRGRGEDTQYF; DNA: TGTGCCAGCAGGGGGCGGGGCGAGGATACGCAGTATTTT
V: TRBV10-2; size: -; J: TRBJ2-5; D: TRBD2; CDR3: CASTLAGEETQYF; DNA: TGCGCCAGCACCCTAGCGGGGGAGGAGACCCAGTACTTC
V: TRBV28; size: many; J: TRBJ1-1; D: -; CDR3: CASSQHSGRKAFF; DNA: TGTGCCAGCAGTCAGCATTCGGGGAGAAAAGCTTTCTTT
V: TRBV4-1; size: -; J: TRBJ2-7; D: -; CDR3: CASSHLGDGSYEQYF; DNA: TGCGCCAGCAGCCACCTGGGAGACGGGTCCTACGAGCAGTACTTC
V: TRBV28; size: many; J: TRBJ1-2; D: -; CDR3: CASSFNPGNTSPKNYGYTF; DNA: TGTGCCAGCAGTTTCAACCCGGGAAACACATCCCCAAAAAACTATGGCTACACCTTC
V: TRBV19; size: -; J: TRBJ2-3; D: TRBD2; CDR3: CASSIGRGGRYTQYF; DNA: TGTGCCAGTAGTATCGGGCGGGGGGGCCGATATACGCAGTATTTT
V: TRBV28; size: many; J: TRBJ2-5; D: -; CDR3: CASSLTRYQETQYF; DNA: TGTGCCAGCAGTTTGACGAGGTACCAAGAGACCCAGTACTTC
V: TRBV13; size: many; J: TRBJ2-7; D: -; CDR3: CASSLIHEQYF; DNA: TGTGCCAGCAGCTTAATTCACGAGCAGTACTTC
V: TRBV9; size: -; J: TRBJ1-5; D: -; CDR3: CASSVGGAENQPQHF; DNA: TGTGCCAGCAGCGTAGGGGGGGCGGAAAATCAGCCCCAGCATTTT
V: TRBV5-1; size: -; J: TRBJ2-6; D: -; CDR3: CASSFGTTGANVLTF; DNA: TGCGCCAGCAGCTTCGGGACGACTGGGGCCAACGTCCTGACTTTC
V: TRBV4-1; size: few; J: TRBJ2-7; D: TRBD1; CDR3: CASSHGLTGDYEQYF; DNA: TGCGCCAGCAGCCACGGGCTGACAGGGGATTACGAGCAGTACTTC
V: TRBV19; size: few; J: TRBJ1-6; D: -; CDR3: CASSIGGLGSPLHF; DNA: TGTGCCAGTAGTATAGGGGGCCTTGGATCACCCCTCCACTTT
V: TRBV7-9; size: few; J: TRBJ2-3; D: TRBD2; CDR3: CASSTPGLGGDTQYF; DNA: TGTGCCAGCAGCACACCGGGACTAGGTGGAGATACGCAGTATTTT
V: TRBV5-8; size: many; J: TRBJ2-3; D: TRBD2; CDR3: CASSPPGLAGSDTQYF; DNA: TGTGCCAGCAGCCCACCGGGACTAGCGGGGTCAGATACGCAGTATTTT
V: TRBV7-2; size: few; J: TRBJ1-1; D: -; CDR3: CASSLSRLQANTEAFF; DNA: TGTGCCAGCAGCTTATCCAGGCTGCAGGCGAACACTGAAGCTTTCTTT
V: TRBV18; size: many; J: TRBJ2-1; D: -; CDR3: CASSRSANEQFF; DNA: TGTGCCAGCTCCCGGTCGGCAAATGAGCAGTTCTTC
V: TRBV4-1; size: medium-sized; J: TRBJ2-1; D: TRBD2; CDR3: CASSQTQRGGVNEQFF; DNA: TGCGCCAGCAGCCAAACGCAGCGGGGGGGTGTAAATGAGCAGTTCTTC
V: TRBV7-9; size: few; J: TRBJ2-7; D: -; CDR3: CASSLLGGVSYEQYF; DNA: TGTGCCAGCAGCTTATTGGGAGGCGTCTCCTACGAGCAGTACTTC
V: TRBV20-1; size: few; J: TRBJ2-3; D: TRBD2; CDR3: CSARRPWTSGGSTDTQYF; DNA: TGCAGTGCTAGACGACCCTGGACTAGCGGGGGCTCCACAGATACGCAGTATTTT
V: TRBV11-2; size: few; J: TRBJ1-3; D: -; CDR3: CASSHTGNLFGNTIYF; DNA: TGTGCCAGCAGCCACACAGGGAATCTATTTGGAAACACCATATATTTT
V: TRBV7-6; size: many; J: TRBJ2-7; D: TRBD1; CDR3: CAMPLGQGTYEQYF; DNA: TGTGCCATGCCCCTAGGACAGGGGACCTACGAGCAGTACTTC
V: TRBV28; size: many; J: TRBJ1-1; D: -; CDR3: CASSLNRADTEAFF; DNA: TGTGCCAGCAGTTTAAACAGGGCGGACACTGAAGCTTTCTTT
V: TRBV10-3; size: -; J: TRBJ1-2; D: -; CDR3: CAIKRGEMGNYGYTF; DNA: TGTGCCATCAAAAGGGGGGAGATGGGAAACTATGGCTACACCTTC
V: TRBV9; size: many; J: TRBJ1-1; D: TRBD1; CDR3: CASSPWTGLMNTEAFF; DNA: TGTGCCAGCAGTCCTTGGACAGGGCTGATGAACACTGAAGCTTTCTTT
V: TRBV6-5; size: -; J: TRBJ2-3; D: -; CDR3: CASSYRVTDTQYF; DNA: TGTGCCAGCAGTTACAGGGTCACAGATACGCAGTATTTT
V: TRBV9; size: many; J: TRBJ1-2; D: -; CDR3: CAASSWTFYGYTF; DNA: TGTGCCGCCAGCAGCTGGACTTTTTATGGCTACACCTTC
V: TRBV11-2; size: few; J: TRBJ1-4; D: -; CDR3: CASSRGTLGVGEKLFF; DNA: TGTGCCAGCAGCCGAGGGACTTTGGGGGTGGGTGAAAAACTGTTTTTT
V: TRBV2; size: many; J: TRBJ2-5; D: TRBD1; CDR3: CASSVEGQEETQYF; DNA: TGTGCCAGCAGTGTTGAGGGACAGGAGGAGACCCAGTACTTC
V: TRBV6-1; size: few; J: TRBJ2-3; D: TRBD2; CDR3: CASSYPGRPDTQYF; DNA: TGTGCCAGCAGTTATCCCGGGAGGCCAGATACGCAGTATTTT
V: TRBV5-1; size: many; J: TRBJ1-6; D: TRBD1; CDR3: CASSPKQGGPYNSPLHF; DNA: TGCGCCAGCAGCCCAAAACAGGGGGGACCATATAATTCACCCCTCCACTTT
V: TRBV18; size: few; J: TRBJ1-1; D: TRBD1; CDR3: CASSPQTGLNTEAFF; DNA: TGTGCCAGCTCACCTCAGACAGGGTTGAACACTGAAGCTTTCTTT
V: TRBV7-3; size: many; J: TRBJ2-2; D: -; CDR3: CASSLMLGGTGELFF; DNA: TGTGCCAGCAGCTTAATGCTAGGTGGCACCGGGGAGCTGTTTTTT
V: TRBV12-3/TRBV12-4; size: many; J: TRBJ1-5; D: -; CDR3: CASSLQGLGNQPQHF; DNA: TGTGCCAGCAGCTTACAGGGCCTCGGCAATCAGCCCCAGCATTTT
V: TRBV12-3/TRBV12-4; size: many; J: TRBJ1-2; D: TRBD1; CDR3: CASSPWDRGVGGYTF; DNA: TGTGCCAGCAGTCCTTGGGACAGGGGTGTAGGTGGCTACACCTTC
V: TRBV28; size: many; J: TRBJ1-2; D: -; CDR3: CASSLGAGSYGYTF; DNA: TGTGCCAGCAGTTTAGGGGCGGGAAGCTATGGCTACACCTTC
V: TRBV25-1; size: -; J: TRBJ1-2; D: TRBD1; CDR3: CASSESGQGFGYTF; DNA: TGTGCCAGCAGTGAATCAGGACAGGGTTTCGGCTACACCTTC
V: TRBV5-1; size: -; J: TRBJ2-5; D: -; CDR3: CASGQSIQETQYF; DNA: TGCGCCAGCGGGCAGTCTATTCAAGAGACCCAGTACTTC
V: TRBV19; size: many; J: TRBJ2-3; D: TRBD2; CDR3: CASSMNLAGGGADTQYF; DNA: TGTGCCAGTAGTATGAATCTAGCGGGGGGTGGCGCAGATACGCAGTATTTT
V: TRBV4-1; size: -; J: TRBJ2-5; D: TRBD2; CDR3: CASSPTSGGEETQYF; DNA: TGCGCCAGCAGCCCTACTAGCGGGGGGGAAGAGACCCAGTACTTC
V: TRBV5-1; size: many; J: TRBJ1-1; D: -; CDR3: CASTEVGSPGTEAFF; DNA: TGCGCCAGCACTGAGGTCGGGTCACCTGGCACTGAAGCTTTCTTT
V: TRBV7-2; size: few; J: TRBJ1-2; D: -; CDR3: CASSLGRGGHGYTF; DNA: TGTGCCAGCAGCTTAGGGAGGGGAGGACATGGCTACACCTTC
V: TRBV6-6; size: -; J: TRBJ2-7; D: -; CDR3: CASSYEAEGDEQYF; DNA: TGTGCCAGCAGTTACGAGGCGGAGGGAGACGAGCAGTACTTC
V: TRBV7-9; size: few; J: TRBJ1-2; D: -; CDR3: CATNQGYGYTF; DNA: TGTGCCACCAACCAGGGTTATGGCTACACCTTC
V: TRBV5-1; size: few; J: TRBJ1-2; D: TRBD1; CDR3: CASRTGTGVGYGYTF; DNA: TGCGCCAGCAGGACTGGGACAGGGGTGGGCTATGGCTACACCTTC
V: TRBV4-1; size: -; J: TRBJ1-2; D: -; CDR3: CASSQVLGRSFGGYTF; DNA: TGCGCCAGCAGCCAGGTGCTCGGACGGTCTTTTGGTGGCTACACCTTC
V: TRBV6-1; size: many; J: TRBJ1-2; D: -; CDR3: CASSLQTGASYGYTF; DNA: TGTGCCAGCAGCTTACAAACGGGGGCAAGCTATGGCTACACCTTC
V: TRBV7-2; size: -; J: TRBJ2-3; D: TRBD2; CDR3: CASSLALSGGIDTQYF; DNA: TGTGCCAGCAGCTTAGCGCTTAGCGGGGGTATTGATACGCAGTATTTT
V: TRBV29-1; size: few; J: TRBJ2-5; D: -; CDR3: CSVAGGGGETQYF; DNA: TGCAGCGTGGCGGGTGGGGGGGGCGAGACCCAGTACTTC
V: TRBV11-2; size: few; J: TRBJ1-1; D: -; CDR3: CASSPLPAGTEAFF; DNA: TGTGCCAGCAGCCCGTTACCGGCTGGTACTGAAGCTTTCTTT
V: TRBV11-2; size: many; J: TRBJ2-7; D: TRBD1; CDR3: CASSLGQGSTYEQYF; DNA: TGTGCCAGCAGCTTAGGACAGGGGTCTACCTACGAGCAGTACTTC
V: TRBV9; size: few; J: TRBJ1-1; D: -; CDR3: CASSAPGLNTEAFF; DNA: TGTGCCAGCAGCGCACCAGGGTTGAACACTGAAGCTTTCTTT
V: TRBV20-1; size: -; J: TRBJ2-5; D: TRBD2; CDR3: CSAPDGLAGETQYF; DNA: TGCAGTGCCCCCGATGGACTAGCGGGCGAGACCCAGTACTTC